This T cell receptor (beta chain) was identified during a study of blood T cell repertoires in COVID-19. Study overall: Samples representing acute and convalescent COVID-19 were sourced from the United States, Italy and Spain.

Libraries were prepared by immunoSEQ multiplex PCR; TCRdb keeps only in-frame clonotypes and omits some of them. The table shows approximately 440,000 clones, with roughly 87% occurring only once. The TCR sequence derives from a man aged 18 to 35 who had recovered from COVID-19. The source material was PBMCs or T cells enriched from blood (not recorded which).

CDR3 loop: CASRDDLVAGGYTF. In DNA, the CDR3 is TGTGCCAGCAGAGACGACCTCGTGGCGGGCGGCTACACCTTC. The chain recombines TRBV6-5 with TRBJ1-2; D is unclear. In germline, CDR1 is MNHEY, CDR2 SVGAGI. This CDR3 is built from 14 residues. Trimming removed 6 bases from V and 8 bases from J, with 19 bases in between.